This TCR beta chain emerged from a study of blood T cells in healthy people across ages. Each sample gave at least 7 million isolated PBMCs. Primers used in a second PCR of roughly 7 to 11 cycles were a sample-barcoded 5' primer and a J-beta primer mix. TCRdb re-called the 5' RACE reads with MiXCR, one entry per CDR3 protein. Here the sample spans about 720,000 distinct CDR3 sequences, approximately 25% being singletons. A single count supports this clonotype. Antigen: not known. Overall study results and limits: The study found more naive CD4+ cells and higher diversity in long-lived than aged donors.

This CDR3 spans 12 amino acids. Trimming left V 5 bases short and J 5 bases short, with 9 bases between. The germline V gene has CDR1 MDHEN and CDR2 SYDVKM. These records were also assigned to another study, of T cells of mothers and their children. This second study says: Addition of sample barcodes and 2-4 random nucleotides occurred through the M1S primer of the second PCR.

The material sequenced was blood. The chain joins TRBV28 to TRBJ2-5, with unresolved D. The sequence was collected from a boy between 5 and 17 years old in good health. The CDR3 spells CASSSNFETQYF. The CDR3 coding sequence is TGTGCCAGCAGTAGCAATTTTGAGACCCAGTACTTC.